Sequencing of this TCR beta chain was carried out in a study of T cell changes during pregnancy in multiple sclerosis (dated by TCRdb to between 2018 and 2020). Background for the entire study: The study examined how the T cell repertoire changed over the course of pregnancy in women with multiple sclerosis.

In this sample, this clone turned up once. Its antigen target is currently unknown. No per-base quality is available; no much larger clone lies one base away. The germline V gene (reference sequence) provides CDR1 SGHNT and CDR2 YYREEE. From V the trimming removes 3 bases and from J it removes 2 bases, while the gene matches leave 3 bases of the junction unaccounted for. Counted from cysteine to phenylalanine, this CDR3 has 15 amino acids. Only the CDR3 part of the read is kept: 45 bases, read in frame from the first base. The receptor library was made with the immunoSEQ multiplex PCR assay. TCRdb mirrors the immuneACCESS table, restricted to in-frame sequences. Some clones are absent from its copies; in checked studies, under half trace to an unresolved V gene, and the reason for the others is unknown. Recorded for this sample are 80,000 to 130,000 clones; approximately 92% of them occurred a single time. The top ten clones comprise around 1.2% of the sample.

In this chain, TRBV5-4 is recombined with TRBJ2-5; a stretch of 11 junction bases matches TRBD2. The source of this sequence is a female donor with multiple sclerosis, enrolled in a pregnancy study. This specimen was peripheral blood, taken in the second trimester of pregnancy. The CDR3 reads CASSWRLAGQETQYF. The base sequence is TGTGCCAGCAGCTGGAGACTAGCGGGGCAAGAGACCCAGTACTTC. The variable domain in full, with residues beyond the CDR3 obtained from the reference TRBV5-4 and TRBJ2-5 genes, is ETGVTQSPTHLIKTRGQQVTLRCSSQSGHNTVSWYQQALGQGPQFIFQYYREEENGRGNFPPRFSGLQFPNYSSELNVNALELDDSALYLCASSWRLAGQETQYFGPGTRLLVL.